This T cell receptor beta chain came from a study of T cell responses to AZD1222 COVID-19 vaccine. Per germline, CDR1 MNHEY and CDR2 SMNVEV (reference sequence). The length of the CDR3 is 14 residues. V was trimmed by 8 bases and J by 5 bases, leaving 18 bases between them. The table came from immunoSEQ multiplex PCR; TCRdb's copy has only in-frame clones and leaves some out. Seen here are 110,000 to 150,000 clones, approximately 90% observed once, and the top ten hold roughly 3.7%. The chain couples TRBV27 to TRBJ1-2; D is possibly TRBD1 (5 bases). This specimen consisted of peripheral blood, obtained on day 0 of AZD1222 vaccination. The source of this sequence is an adult in good health. DNA for the CDR3: TGTGCCAGCTGGGGTAACCGGACACCGTATGGCTACACCTTC. This translates into CASWGNRTPYGYTF.